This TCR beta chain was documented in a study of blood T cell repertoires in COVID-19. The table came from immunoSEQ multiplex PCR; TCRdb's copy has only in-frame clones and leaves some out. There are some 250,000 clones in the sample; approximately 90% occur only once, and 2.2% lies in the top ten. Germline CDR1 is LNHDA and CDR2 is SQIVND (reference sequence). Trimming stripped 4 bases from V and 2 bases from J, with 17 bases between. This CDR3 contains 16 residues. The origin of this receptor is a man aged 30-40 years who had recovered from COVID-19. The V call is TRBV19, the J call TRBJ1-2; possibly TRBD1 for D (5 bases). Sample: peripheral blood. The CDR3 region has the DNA TGTGCCAGTAGTACCTCCCTCTCTAGGGGAAACTATGGCTACACCTTC. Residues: CASSTSLSRGNYGYTF.